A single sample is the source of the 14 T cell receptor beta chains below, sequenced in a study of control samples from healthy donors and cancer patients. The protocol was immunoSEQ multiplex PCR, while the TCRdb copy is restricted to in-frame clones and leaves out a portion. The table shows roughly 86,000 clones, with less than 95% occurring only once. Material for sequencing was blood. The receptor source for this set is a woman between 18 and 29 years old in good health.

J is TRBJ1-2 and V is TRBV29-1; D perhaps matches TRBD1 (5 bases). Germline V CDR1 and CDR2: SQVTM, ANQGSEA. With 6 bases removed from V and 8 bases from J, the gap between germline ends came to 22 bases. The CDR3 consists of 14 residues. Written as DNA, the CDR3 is TGCAGCGTCGCTCAGGGTACCCAAGCGGGCGGCTACACCTTC. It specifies CSVAQGTQAGGYTF.

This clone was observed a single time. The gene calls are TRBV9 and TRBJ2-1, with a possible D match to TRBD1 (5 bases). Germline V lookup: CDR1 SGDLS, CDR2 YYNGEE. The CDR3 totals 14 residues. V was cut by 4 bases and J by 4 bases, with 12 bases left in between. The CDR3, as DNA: TGTGCCAGCAGCATAACGGACAAGTACAATGAGCAGTTCTTC. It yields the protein CASSITDKYNEQFF.

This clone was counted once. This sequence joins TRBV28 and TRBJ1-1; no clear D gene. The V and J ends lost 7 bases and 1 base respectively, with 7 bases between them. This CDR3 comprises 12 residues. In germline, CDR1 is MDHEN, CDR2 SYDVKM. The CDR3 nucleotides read TGTGCCAGCAACCTAGGGAACACTGAAGCTTTCTTT. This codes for CASNLGNTEAFF.

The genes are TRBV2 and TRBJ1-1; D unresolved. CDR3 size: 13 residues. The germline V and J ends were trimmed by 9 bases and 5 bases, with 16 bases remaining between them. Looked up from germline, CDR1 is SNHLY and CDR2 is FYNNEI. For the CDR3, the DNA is TGTGCCAGTCCTTCGGACGGGGTGACTGAAGCTTTCTTT. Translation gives CASPSDGVTEAFF.

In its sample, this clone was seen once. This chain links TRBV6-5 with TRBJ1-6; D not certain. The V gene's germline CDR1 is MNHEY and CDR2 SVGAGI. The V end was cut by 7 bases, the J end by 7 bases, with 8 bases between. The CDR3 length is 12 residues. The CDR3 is CASTAPNSPLHF. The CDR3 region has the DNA TGTGCCAGCACCGCCCCCAATTCACCCCTCCACTTT.

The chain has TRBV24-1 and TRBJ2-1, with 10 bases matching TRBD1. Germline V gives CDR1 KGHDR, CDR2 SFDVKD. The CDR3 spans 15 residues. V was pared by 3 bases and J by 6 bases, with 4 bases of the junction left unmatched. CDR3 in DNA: TGTGCCACCAGTGATCCCGGGACAGGGGCCAATGAGCAGTTCTTC. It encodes CATSDPGTGANEQFF.

The CDR3 sequence: CSVEAGWQETQYF. Here the CDR3 DNA reads TGCAGCGTTGAAGCCGGGTGGCAAGAGACCCAGTACTTC. V usage is TRBV29-1 and J usage is TRBJ2-5, with D uncertain. Trimming took off 1 base at V and 2 bases at J, with 8 bases between the two ends. The germline V gene has CDR1 SQVTM and CDR2 ANQGSEA. The CDR3 spans 13 residues.

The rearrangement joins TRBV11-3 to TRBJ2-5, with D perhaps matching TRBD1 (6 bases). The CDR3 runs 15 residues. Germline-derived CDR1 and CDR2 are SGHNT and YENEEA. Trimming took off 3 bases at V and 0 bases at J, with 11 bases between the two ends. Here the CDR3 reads CASSLGDKYQETQYF. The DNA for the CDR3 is TGTGCCAGCAGCTTGGGGGACAAGTACCAAGAGACCCAGTACTTC.

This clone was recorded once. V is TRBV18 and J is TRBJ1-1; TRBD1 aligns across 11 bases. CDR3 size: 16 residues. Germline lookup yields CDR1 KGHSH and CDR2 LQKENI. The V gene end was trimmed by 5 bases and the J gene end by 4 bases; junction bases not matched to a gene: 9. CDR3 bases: TGTGCCAGCTCATCAACCACCGGGACAGGGGGCACTGAAGCTTTCTTT. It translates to CASSSTTGTGGTEAFF.

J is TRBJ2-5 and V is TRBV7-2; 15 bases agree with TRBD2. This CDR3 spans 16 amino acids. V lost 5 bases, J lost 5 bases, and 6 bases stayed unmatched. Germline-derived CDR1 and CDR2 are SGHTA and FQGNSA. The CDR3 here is CASSLRTSGGVETQYF. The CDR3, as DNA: TGTGCCAGCAGCCTCCGGACTAGCGGGGGGGTGGAGACCCAGTACTTC. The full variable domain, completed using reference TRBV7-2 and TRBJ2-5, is GAGVSQSPSNKVTEKGKDVELRCDPISGHTALYWYRQSLGQGLEFLIYFQGNSAPDKSGLPSDRFSAERTGGSVSTLTIQRTQQEDSAVYLCASSLRTSGGVETQYFGPGTRLLVL.

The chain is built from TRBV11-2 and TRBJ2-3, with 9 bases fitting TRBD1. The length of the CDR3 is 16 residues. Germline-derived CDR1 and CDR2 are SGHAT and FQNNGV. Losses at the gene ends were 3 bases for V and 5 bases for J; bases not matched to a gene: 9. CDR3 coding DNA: TGTGCCAGCAGCTTCGGTGGGACAGGGATGGGAGATACGCAGTATTTT. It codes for CASSFGGTGMGDTQYF.

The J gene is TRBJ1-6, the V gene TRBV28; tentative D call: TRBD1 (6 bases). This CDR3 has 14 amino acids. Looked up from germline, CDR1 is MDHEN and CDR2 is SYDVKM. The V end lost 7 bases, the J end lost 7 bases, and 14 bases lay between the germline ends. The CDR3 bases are TGTGCCAGCACCTCCAGGGGCCCAAATTCACCCCTCCACTTT. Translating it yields CASTSRGPNSPLHF.

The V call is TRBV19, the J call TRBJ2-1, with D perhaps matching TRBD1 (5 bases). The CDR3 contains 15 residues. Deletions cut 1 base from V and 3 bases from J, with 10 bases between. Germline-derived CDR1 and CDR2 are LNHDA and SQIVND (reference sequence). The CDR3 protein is CASSIGTSSYNEQFF. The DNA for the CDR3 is TGTGCCAGTAGTATAGGGACAAGTAGCTACAATGAGCAGTTCTTC.

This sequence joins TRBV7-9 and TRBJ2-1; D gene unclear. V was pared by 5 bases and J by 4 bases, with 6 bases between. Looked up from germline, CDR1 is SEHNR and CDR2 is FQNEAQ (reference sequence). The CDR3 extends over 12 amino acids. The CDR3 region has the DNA TGTGCCAGCAGCGACCTTTACAATGAGCAGTTCTTC. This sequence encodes CASSDLYNEQFF.